A single sample gave rise to the 11 T cell receptor beta chains below, sequenced in a study of CD8 T cells in Susac syndrome. cDNA came from roughly 0.47 to 1 ug RNA primed by random hexamers. MiXCR, applied by TCRdb to the immunoSEQ multiplex PCR reads, yields one record per CDR3 protein. Among some 180,000 distinct CDR3 sequences, approximately 94% were seen once, and the ten largest hold 0.085% to 0.12%. Sample: CD4+ T cells from PBMCs. The receptors come from a human donor in good health.

This chain uses TRBV4-3 with TRBJ2-3; perhaps TRBD2 as D (5 bases). CDR3 length: 16 amino acids. The V end was cut by 0 bases, the J end by 0 bases, with 10 bases between. The germline V gene encodes CDR1 LGHNA and CDR2 YSLEER. CDR3 nucleotides: TGCGCCAGCAGCCAAGAAGGACTTCGGAGCACAGATACGCAGTATTTT. This gives the protein CASSQEGLRSTDTQYF.

The rearrangement uses TRBV29-1 and TRBJ1-3; 9 bases map to TRBD1. V lost 7 bases and J lost 5; bases outside the gene matches: 6. Germline V gene data show CDR1 as SQVTM and CDR2 as ANQGSEA. This CDR3 comprises 13 residues. In DNA form, the CDR3 reads TGCAGCGCATCCGGGACAGGGCGAAACACCATATATTTT. Translated: CSASGTGRNTIYF.

The chain couples TRBV25-1 to TRBJ2-5; D could derive from TRBD1 or TRBD2 (6 bases each). Germline assignment: CDR1 MGHDK and CDR2 SYGVNS. CDR3 length: 13 residues. V was pared by 8 bases and J by 5 bases, with 15 bases between. The CDR3 protein is CASGEGGRETQYF. Written as DNA, the CDR3 is TGTGCCAGCGGCGAGGGGGGACGGGAGACCCAGTACTTC.

V and J are TRBV11-2 and TRBJ2-7; D possibly uses TRBD1 or TRBD2 (5 bases each). Trimming removed 3 bases from V and 4 bases from J, with 13 bases in between. The CDR3 length is 14 residues. The germline V gene has CDR1 SGHAT and CDR2 FQNNGV. The CDR3 DNA follows: TGTGCCAGCAGCTTTTCCGGGGCCGGATACGAGCAGTACTTC. This codes for CASSFSGAGYEQYF.

The chain combines TRBV29-1 with TRBJ2-5, with D possibly being TRBD2 (7 bases). Between the trimmed V and J ends, which lost 3 bases and 4 bases, there was a span of 12 bases. CDR1 and CDR2 (germline): SQVTM, ANQGSEA. The length of the CDR3 is 13 residues. CDR3 coding DNA: TGCAGCGTTGATGGGGGGGCCCCAGAGACCCAGTACTTC. It codes for CSVDGGAPETQYF.

The rearrangement joins TRBV12-3 or TRBV12-4 to TRBJ2-1, with 8 bases matching TRBD1. The CDR3 is made up of 13 amino acids. Trimming at V came to 6 bases and at J to 7 bases, leaving 5 bases not matched to a gene. The CDR3 nucleotides are TGTGCCAGCAGAGCGGACAGGGTGAATGAGCAGTTCTTC. It encodes CASRADRVNEQFF.

The chain is built from TRBV12-3 or TRBV12-4 and TRBJ1-1, with a weak D call TRBD1 (5 bases). V was cut by 6 bases and J by 0 bases, with 11 bases left in between. This CDR3 is 14 amino acids long. The CDR3 protein is CASRGRIMNTEAFF. CDR3 coding DNA: TGTGCCAGCAGGGGACGGATTATGAACACTGAAGCTTTCTTT.

The CDR3 spells CASSQEGTQRGEKLFF. The CDR3 DNA is TGCGCCAGCAGCCAAGAGGGGACTCAACGGGGTGAAAAACTGTTTTTT. This sequence joins TRBV4-3 and TRBJ1-4; D may be TRBD1 (5 bases). Germline V CDR1 and CDR2: LGHNA, YSLEER. The CDR3 runs to 16 residues. Trimming removed 0 bases from V and 7 bases from J, with 15 bases in between.

The chain links TRBV9 to TRBJ2-3; tentatively, D is TRBD2 (6 bases). The CDR3 is 14 amino acids. Trimming removed 2 bases at V and 1 base at J, with 8 bases between. Germline-derived CDR1 and CDR2 are SGDLS and YYNGEE. DNA for the CDR3: TGTGCCAGCAGCGTGTCGGGGGGCACAGATACGCAGTATTTT. Translating it yields CASSVSGGTDTQYF.

The CDR3 reads CAWSVQALNTEAFF. In DNA form, the CDR3 reads TGTGCCTGGAGTGTTCAGGCCCTGAACACTGAAGCTTTCTTT. This chain connects TRBV30 to TRBJ1-1; D is uncertain. Trimming took 0 bases from V and 0 from J, leaving 8 bases between them. The CDR3 covers 14 residues. Germline V gives CDR1 GTSNPN, CDR2 SVGIG (reference sequence).

The chain uses TRBV7-2 and TRBJ2-1, with TRBD2 matching over 13 bases. The germline gives CDR1 SGHTA, CDR2 FQGNSA. After removal of 4 bases from V and 7 bases from J, the junction contained 4 bases not matched to a gene. This CDR3 contains 15 residues. This CDR3 reads CASSSTSGRINEQFF. CDR3 bases: TGTGCCAGCAGCTCGACTAGCGGGAGGATAAATGAGCAGTTCTTC.